The TCR delta chain under discussion was sequenced for a study of gamma-delta T cells after stem cell transplantation. This clone is deemed medium-sized. The same CDR3 is also encoded by other DNA sequences in this sample. TCRdb re-called clones from the RT-PCR reads using CATT. The sample shows fewer than 3,000 delta-chain clones, around 6% of them seen only once. V lost 4 bases and J lost 0, with 35 bases in between. Germline V gene sequence: CDR1 GEAIGNYY, CDR2 EKD. CDR3 length: 22 residues. This receptor was identified in a human donor. It is not recorded whose cells these are; they may come from a transplant donor. The specimen was gamma-delta T cells. The chain is built from TRDV2 and TRDJ1; TRDD3 is a possible D gene (6 bases). The DNA of the CDR3 is TGTGCCTGTGATGGACTCCAGACTGGGCTTCCCGTGGGGTCAGGGTACACCGATAAACTCATCTTT. Translation: CACDGLQTGLPVGSGYTDKLIF.